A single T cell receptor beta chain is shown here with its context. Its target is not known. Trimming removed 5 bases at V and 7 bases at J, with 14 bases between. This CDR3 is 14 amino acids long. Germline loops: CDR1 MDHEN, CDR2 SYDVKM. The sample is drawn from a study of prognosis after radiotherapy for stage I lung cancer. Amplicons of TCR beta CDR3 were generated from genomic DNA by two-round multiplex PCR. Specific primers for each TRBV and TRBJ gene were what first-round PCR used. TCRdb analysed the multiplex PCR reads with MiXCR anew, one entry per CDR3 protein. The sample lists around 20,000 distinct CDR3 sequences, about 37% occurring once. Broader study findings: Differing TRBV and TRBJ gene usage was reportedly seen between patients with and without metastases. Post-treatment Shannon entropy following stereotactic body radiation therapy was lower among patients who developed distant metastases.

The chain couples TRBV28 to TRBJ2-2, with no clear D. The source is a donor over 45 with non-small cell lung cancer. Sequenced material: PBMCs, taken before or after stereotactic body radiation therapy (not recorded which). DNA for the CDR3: TGTGCCAGCAGTGGGCAGGTGTCCCACGGGGAGCTGTTTTTT. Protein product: CASSGQVSHGELFF.